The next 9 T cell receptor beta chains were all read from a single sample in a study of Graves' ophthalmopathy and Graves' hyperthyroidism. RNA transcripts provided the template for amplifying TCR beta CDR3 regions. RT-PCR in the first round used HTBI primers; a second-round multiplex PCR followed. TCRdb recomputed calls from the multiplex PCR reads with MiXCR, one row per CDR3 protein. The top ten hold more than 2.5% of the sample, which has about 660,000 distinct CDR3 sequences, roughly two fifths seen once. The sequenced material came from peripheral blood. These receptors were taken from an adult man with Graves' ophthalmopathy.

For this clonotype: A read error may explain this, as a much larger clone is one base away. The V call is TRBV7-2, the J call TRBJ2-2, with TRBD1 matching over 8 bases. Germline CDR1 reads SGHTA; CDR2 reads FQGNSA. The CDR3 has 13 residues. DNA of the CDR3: TGTGCCAGCAGGGACAGGGCTAACGGGGAGCTGCTTTTT. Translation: CASRDRANGELLF.

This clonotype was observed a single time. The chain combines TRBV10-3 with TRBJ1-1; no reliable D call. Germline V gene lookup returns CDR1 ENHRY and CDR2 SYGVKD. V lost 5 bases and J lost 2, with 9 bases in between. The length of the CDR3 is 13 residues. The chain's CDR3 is CAISRVSNTEAFF. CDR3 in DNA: TGTGCCATCAGTAGGGTCAGTAACACTGAAGCTTTCTTT.

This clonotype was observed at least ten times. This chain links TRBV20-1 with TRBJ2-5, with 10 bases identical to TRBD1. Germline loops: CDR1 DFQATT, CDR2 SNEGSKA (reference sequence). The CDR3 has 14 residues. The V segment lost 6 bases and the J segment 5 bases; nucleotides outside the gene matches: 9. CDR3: CSAGSGQGRETQYF. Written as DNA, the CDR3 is TGCAGTGCAGGCTCGGGACAGGGGAGGGAGACCCAGTACTTC.

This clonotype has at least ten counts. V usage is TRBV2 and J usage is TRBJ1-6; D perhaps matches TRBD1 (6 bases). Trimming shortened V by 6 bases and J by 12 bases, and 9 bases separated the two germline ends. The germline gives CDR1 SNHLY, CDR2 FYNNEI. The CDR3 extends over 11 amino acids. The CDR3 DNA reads TGTGCCAGCAGAGGGGGGTTACCCCTCCACTTT. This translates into CASRGGLPLHF.

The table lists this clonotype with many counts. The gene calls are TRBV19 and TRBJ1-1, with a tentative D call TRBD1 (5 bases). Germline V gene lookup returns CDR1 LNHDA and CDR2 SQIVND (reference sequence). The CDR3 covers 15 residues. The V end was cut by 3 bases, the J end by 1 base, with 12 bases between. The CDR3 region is CASSIPARGNTEAFF. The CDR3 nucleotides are TGTGCCAGTAGTATTCCCGCAAGGGGGAACACTGAAGCTTTCTTT.

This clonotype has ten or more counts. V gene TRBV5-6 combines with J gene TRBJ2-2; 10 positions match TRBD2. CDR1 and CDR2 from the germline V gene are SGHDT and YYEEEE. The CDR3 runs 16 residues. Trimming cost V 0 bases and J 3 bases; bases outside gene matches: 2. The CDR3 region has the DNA TGTGCCAGCAGCTTGGGACTAGCGGGCGACACCGGGGAGCTGTTTTTT. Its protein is CASSLGLAGDTGELFF. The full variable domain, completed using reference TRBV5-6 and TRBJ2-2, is DAGVTQSPTHLIKTRGQQVTLRCSPKSGHDTVSWYQQALGQGPQFIFQYYEEEERQRGNFPDRFSGHQFPNYSSELNVNALLLGDSALYLCASSLGLAGDTGELFFGEGSRLTVL.

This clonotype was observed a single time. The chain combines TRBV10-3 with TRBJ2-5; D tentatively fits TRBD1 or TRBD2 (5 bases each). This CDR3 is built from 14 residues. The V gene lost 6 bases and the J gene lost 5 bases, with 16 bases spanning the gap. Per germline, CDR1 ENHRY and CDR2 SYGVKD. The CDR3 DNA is TGTGCCATCAGCGTGCGATCCGGGGCCGAGACCCAGTACTTC. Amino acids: CAISVRSGAETQYF.

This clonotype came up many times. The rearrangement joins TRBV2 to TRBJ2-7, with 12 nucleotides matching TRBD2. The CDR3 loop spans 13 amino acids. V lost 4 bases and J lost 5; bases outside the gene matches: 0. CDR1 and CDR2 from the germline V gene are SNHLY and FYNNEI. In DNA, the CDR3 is TGTGCCAGCAGTGGGACTAGCGGGGACGAGCAGTACTTC. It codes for CASSGTSGDEQYF.

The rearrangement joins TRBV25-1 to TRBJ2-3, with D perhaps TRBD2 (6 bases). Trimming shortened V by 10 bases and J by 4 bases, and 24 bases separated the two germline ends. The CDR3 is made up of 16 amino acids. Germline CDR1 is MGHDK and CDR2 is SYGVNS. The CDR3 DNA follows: TGTGCCACCACAAAAACGACTAGTGGGCGTGCAGATACGCAGTATTTT. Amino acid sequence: CATTKTTSGRADTQYF. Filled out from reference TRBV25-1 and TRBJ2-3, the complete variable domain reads EADIYQTPRYLVIGTGKKITLECSQTMGHDKMYWYQQDPGMELHLIHYSYGVNSTEKGDLSSESTVSRIRTEHFPLTLESARPSHTSQYLCATTKTTSGRADTQYFGPGTRLTVL.